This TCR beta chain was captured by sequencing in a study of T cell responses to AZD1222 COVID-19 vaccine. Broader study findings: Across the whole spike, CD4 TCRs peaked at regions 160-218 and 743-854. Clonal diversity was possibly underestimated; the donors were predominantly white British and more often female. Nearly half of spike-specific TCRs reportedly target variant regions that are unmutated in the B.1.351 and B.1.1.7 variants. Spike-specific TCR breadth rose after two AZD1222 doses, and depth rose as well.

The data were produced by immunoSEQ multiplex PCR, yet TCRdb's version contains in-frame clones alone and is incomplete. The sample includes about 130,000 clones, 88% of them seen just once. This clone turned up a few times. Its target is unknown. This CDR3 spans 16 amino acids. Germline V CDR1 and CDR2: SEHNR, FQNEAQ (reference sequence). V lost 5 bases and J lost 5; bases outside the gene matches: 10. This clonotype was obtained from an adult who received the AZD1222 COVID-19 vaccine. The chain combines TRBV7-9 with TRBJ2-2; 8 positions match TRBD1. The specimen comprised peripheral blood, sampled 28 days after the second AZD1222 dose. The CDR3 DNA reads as TGTGCCAGCAGCCCCTATGGACAGGGACCGACCGGGGAGCTGTTTTTT. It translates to CASSPYGQGPTGELFF.